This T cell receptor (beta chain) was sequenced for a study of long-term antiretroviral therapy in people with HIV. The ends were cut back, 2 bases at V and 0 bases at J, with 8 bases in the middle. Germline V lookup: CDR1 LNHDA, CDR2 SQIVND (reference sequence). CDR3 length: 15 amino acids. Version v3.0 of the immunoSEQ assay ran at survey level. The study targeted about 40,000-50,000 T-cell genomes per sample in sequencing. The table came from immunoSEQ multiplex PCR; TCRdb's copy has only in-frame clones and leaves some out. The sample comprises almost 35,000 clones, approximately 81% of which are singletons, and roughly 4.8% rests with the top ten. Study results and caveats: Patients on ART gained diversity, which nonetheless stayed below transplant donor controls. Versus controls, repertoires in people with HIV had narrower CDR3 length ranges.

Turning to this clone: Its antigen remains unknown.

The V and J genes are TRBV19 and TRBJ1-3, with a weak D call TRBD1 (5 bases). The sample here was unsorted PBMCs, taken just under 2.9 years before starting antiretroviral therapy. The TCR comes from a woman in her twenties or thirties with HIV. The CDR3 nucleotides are TGTGCCAGTAGTATACCCCAGGGCTCTGGAAACACCATATATTTT. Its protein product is CASSIPQGSGNTIYF.